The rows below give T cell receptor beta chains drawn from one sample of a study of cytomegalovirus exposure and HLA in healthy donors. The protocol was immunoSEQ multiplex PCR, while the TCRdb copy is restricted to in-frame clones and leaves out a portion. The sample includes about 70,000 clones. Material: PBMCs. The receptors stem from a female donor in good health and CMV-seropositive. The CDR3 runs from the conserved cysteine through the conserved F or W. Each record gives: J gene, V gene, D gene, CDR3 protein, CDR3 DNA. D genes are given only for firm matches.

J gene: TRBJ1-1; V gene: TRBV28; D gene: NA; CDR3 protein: CASRRLTEMNTEAFF; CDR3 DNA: TGTGCCAGCAGACGACTGACAGAGATGAACACTGAAGCTTTCTTT
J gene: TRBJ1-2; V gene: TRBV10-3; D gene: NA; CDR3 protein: CAISESGRANYGYTF; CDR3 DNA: TGTGCCATCAGTGAGTCCGGCAGGGCTAACTATGGCTACACCTTC
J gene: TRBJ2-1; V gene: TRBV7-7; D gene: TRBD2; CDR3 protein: CASSTGGETPREINEQFF; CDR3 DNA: TGTGCTAGCAGTACTGGGGGGGAGACGCCCCGCGAGATCAATGAGCAGTTCTTC
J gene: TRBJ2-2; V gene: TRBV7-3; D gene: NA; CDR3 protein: CASSLSGTNTGELFF; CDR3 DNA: TGTGCCAGCAGCTTAAGCGGAACGAACACCGGGGAGCTGTTTTTT
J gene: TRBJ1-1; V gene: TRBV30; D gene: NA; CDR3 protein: CAWSGSGNTEAFF; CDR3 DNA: TGTGCCTGGAGTGGATCCGGGAACACTGAAGCTTTCTTT
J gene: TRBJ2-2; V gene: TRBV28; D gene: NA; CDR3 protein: CASSFQVTGELFF; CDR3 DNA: TGTGCCAGCAGTTTTCAGGTTACCGGGGAGCTGTTTTTT
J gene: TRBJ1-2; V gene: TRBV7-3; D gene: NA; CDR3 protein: CASSLRGVDGYTF; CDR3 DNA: TGTGCCAGCAGCTTAAGGGGCGTCGATGGCTACACCTTC
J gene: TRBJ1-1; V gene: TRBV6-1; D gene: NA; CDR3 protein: CAGETGMNTEAFF; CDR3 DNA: TGTGCGGGGGAGACAGGCATGAACACTGAAGCTTTCTTT
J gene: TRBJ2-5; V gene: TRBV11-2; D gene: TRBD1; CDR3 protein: CASSQGTGAEETQYF; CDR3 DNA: TGTGCCAGCAGCCAAGGGACAGGGGCGGAGGAGACCCAGTACTTC
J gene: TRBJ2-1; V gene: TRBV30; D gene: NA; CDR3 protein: CAWSLAEPSYNEQFF; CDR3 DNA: TGTGCCTGGAGTCTGGCGGAGCCCTCCTACAATGAGCAGTTCTTC
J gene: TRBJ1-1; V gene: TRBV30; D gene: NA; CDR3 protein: CAIEGGAEAFF; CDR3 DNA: TGTGCGATAGAAGGGGGAGCTGAAGCTTTCTTT
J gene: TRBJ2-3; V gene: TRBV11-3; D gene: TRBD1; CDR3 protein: CASSLGGQNTDTQYF; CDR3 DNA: TGTGCCAGCAGCTTAGGGGGACAGAACACAGATACGCAGTATTTT
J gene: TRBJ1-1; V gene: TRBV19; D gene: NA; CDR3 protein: CASSTRGEGGRPAFF; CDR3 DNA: TGTGCCAGTAGTACCCGGGGCGAGGGGGGGCGCCCAGCTTTCTTT
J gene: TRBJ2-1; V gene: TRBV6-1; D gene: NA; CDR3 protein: CASSVAGVSYNEQFF; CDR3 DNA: TGTGCCAGCAGTGTCGCAGGGGTCTCCTACAATGAGCAGTTCTTC
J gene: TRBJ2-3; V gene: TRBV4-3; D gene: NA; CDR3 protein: CASGGGQDTQYF; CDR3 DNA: TGCGCCAGCGGGGGCGGCCAAGATACGCAGTATTTT
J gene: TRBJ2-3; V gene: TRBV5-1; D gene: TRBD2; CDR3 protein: CASSRPGLAGALTDTQYF; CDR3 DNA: TGCGCCAGCAGCAGGCCGGGACTAGCGGGGGCCCTCACAGATACGCAGTATTTT
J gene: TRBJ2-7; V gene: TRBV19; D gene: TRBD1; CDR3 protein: CASSTAGGETYEQYF; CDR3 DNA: TGTGCCAGTAGTACTGCAGGGGGCGAAACCTACGAGCAGTACTTC
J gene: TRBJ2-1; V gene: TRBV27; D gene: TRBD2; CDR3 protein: CASSTGTSGNEQFF; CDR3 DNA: TGTGCCAGCAGTACCGGGACTAGCGGGAATGAGCAGTTCTTC
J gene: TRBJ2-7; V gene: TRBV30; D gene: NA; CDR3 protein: CAWSVGGAYEQYF; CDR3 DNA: TGTGCCTGGAGTGTAGGGGGGGCCTACGAGCAGTACTTC
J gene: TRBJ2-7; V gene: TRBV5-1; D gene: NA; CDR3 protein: CASSLNQYEQYF; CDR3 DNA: TGCGCCAGCAGCTTGAATCAATACGAGCAGTACTTC
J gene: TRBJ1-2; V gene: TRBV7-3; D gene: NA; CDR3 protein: CASSLIPSNYGYTF; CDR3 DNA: TGTGCCAGCAGCTTAATTCCCAGTAACTATGGCTACACCTTC
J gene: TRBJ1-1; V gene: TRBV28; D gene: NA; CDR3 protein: CASSLYGQMNTEAFF; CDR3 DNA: TGTGCCAGCAGTTTGTATGGACAGATGAACACTGAAGCTTTCTTT
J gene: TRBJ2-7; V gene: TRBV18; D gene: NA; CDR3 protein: CASSRQEGGYEQYF; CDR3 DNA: TGTGCCAGCTCACGCCAGGAGGGGGGGTACGAGCAGTACTTC
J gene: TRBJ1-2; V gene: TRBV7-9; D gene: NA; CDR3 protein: CASSLGGTLGYTF; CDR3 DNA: TGTGCCAGCAGCTTAGGGGGCACTCTTGGCTACACCTTC
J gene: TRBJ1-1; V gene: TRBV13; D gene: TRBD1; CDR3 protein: CASSFGTGSTEAFF; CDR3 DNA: TGTGCCAGCAGCTTCGGGACAGGATCTACTGAAGCTTTCTTT
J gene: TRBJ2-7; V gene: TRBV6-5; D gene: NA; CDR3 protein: CASSYTGDGGEQYF; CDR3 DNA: TGTGCCAGCAGTTACACAGGGGACGGGGGCGAGCAGTACTTC
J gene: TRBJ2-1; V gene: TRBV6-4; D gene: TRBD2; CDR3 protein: CASSDSASGGSNEQFF; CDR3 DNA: TGTGCCAGCAGTGACTCGGCTAGCGGGGGGTCCAATGAGCAGTTCTTC
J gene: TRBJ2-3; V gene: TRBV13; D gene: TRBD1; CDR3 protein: CASSPTGVADTQYF; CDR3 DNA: TGTGCCAGCAGCCCAACAGGGGTTGCAGATACGCAGTATTTT
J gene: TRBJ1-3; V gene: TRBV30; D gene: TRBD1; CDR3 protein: CAWSTGQGISDTIYF; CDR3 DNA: TGTGCCTGGAGCACAGGACAGGGGATTTCGGACACCATATATTTT
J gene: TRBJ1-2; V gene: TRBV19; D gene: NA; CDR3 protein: CASSGGPANYGYTF; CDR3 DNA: TGTGCCAGTAGTGGAGGGCCAGCTAACTATGGCTACACCTTC
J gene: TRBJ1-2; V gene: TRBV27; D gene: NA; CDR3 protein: CASSFLAGDNYGYTF; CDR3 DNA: TGTGCCAGCAGTTTCCTAGCAGGTGATAACTATGGCTACACCTTC
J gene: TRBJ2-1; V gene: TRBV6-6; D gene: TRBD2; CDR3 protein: CASSYGLAAYNEQFF; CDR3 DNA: TGTGCCAGCAGTTACGGACTAGCGGCTTACAATGAGCAGTTCTTC
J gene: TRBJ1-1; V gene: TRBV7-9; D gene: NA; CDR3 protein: CASSLPGMNTEAFF; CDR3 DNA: TGTGCCAGCAGCTTGCCAGGGATGAACACTGAAGCTTTCTTT
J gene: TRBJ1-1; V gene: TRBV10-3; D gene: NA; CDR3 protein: CAISPGGNTEAFF; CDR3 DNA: TGTGCCATCAGCCCGGGGGGGAACACTGAAGCTTTCTTT
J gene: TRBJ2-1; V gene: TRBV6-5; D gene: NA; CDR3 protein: CASRNGQSNEQFF; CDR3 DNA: TGTGCCAGCAGGAACGGACAGAGCAATGAGCAGTTCTTC
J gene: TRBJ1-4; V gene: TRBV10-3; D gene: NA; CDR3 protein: CAISESRYGTPGRGEKLFF; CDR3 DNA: TGTGCCATCAGTGAGTCTCGGTACGGGACACCGGGGCGTGGGGAAAAACTGTTTTTT
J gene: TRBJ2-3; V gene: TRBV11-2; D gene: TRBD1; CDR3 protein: CASSRDRGTDTQYF; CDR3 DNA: TGTGCCAGCAGCCGGGACAGGGGGACAGATACGCAGTATTTT
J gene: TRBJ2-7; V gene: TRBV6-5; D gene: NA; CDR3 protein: CASSRQGGSYEQYF; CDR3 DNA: TGTGCCAGCAGTAGACAGGGAGGCAGCTACGAGCAGTACTTC
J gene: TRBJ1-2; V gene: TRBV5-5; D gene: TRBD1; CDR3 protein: CASTILRGTYGYTF; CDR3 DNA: TGTGCCAGCACCATCCTCAGGGGGACGTATGGCTACACCTTC
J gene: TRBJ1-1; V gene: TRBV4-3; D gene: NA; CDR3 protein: CASSQEYGGNRMEAFF; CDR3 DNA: TGCGCCAGCAGCCAAGAGTATGGGGGGAACAGGATGGAAGCTTTCTTT
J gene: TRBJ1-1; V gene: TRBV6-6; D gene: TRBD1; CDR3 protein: CASTADRETEAFF; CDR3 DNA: TGTGCCAGCACCGCTGACAGGGAAACTGAAGCTTTCTTT
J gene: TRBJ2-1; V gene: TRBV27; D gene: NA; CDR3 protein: CASSLPGGSYNEQFF; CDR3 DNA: TGTGCCAGCAGTTTGCCAGGGGGGTCCTACAATGAGCAGTTCTTC
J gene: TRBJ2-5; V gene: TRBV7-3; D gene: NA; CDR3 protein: CASSLGGLKTQYF; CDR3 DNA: TGTGCCAGCAGCTTAGGGGGCTTGAAGACCCAGTACTTC
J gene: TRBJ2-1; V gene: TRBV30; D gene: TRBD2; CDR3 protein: CASSPPLAGEVNEQFF; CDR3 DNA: TGTGCCTCCTCCCCCCCACTAGCGGGAGAGGTTAATGAGCAGTTCTTC
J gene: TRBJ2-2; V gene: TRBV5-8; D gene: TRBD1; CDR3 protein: CASRKGANTGELFF; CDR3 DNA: TGTGCCAGCAGAAAGGGGGCTAACACCGGGGAGCTGTTTTTT
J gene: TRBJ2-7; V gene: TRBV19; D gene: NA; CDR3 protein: CASSQGIEQYF; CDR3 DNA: TGTGCCAGTAGCCAGGGTATCGAGCAGTACTTC
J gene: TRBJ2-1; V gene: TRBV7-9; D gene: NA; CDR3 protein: CASSSGSGALNEQFF; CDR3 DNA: TGTGCCAGCAGCTCCGGATCAGGGGCGCTAAATGAGCAGTTCTTC
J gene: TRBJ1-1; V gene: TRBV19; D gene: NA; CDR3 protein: CASSPTRKNTEAFF; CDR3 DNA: TGTGCCAGTAGTCCAACCAGAAAGAACACTGAAGCTTTCTTT
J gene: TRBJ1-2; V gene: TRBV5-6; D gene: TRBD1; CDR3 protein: CASIDDRDRGGYTF; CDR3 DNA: TGTGCCAGCATCGATGACCGGGACAGGGGAGGCTACACCTTC
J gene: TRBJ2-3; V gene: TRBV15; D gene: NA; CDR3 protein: CATSRDSGSWASTDTQYF; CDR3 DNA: TGTGCCACCAGCAGAGATTCGGGGAGCTGGGCATCCACAGATACGCAGTATTTT